The rows below give T cell receptor beta chains drawn from one sample of a study of blood T cell repertoires in COVID-19. The method was immunoSEQ multiplex PCR; TCRdb's version includes in-frame clones alone and lacks a portion of them. The sample lists approximately 180,000 clones, around 83% occurring once. What was sequenced was PBMCs or T cells enriched from blood (not recorded which). The receptors were gathered from a man between 35 and 55 years old who had recovered from COVID-19. CDR3s include the opening cysteine and the closing phenylalanine or tryptophan. D genes are given only for firm matches. Clone size, where shown, is once, few, many, or a class for clones that have expanded.

>NA|TRBJ1-6|TRBV6-5|NA
CASSSGSPNSPLHF
TGTGCCAGCAGTTCAGGCTCCCCGAATTCACCCCTCCACTTT
>TRBD2|TRBJ2-3|TRBV24-1|NA
CATSGVAGGTQYF
TGTGCCACCAGTGGGGTAGCGGGAGGTACGCAGTATTTT
>NA|TRBJ2-2|TRBV27|NA
CASKLVLNTGELFF
TGTGCCAGCAAGTTAGTCTTAAACACCGGGGAGCTGTTTTTT
>NA|TRBJ1-1|TRBV6-6|NA
CASSFINTEAFF
TGTGCCAGCAGTTTCATTAACACTGAAGCTTTCTTT
>NA|TRBJ1-5|TRBV21-1|NA
CASSKGDRPNQPQHF
TGTGCCAGCAGCAAAGGTGACAGACCCAATCAGCCCCAGCATTTT
>NA|TRBJ1-1|TRBV6-5|NA
CASSYEQVLMNTEAFF
TGTGCCAGCAGTTACGAACAGGTTCTCATGAACACTGAAGCTTTCTTT
>TRBD1|TRBJ1-5|TRBV23-1|once
CASRLDRARGNQPQHF
TGCGCCAGCAGGCTGGACAGGGCTCGGGGCAATCAGCCCCAGCATTTT
>TRBD2|TRBJ2-7|TRBV2|few
CASLRLAENYEQYF
TGTGCCAGCTTAAGACTAGCGGAGAACTACGAGCAGTACTTC
>TRBD2|TRBJ2-3|TRBV10-3|NA
CATTSGERTDTQYF
TGTGCCACGACTAGCGGGGAGCGCACAGATACGCAGTATTTT
>NA|TRBJ1-5|TRBV28|NA
CASSFHREKPQHF
TGTGCCAGCAGTTTCCACAGGGAAAAGCCCCAGCATTTT
>TRBD1|TRBJ2-7|TRBV24-1|once
CATSDRDRDHEQYF
TGTGCCACCAGTGACCGGGACAGGGACCACGAGCAGTACTTC
>TRBD1|TRBJ1-1|TRBV5-4|NA
CASSLAGGAEAFF
TGTGCCAGCAGCTTGGCAGGGGGCGCTGAAGCTTTCTTT
>NA|TRBJ1-2|TRBV12-3/TRBV12-4|once
CASSLGQNYGYTF
TGTGCCAGCAGTTTAGGCCAGAACTATGGCTACACCTTC
>NA|TRBJ1-5|TRBV2|NA
CASSDQANQPQHF
TGTGCCAGCAGTGACCAGGCAAATCAGCCCCAGCATTTT
>NA|TRBJ1-3|TRBV7-7|NA
CASSLGGAGNTIYF
TGTGCTAGCAGCTTAGGGGGGGCTGGAAACACCATATATTTT
>NA|TRBJ1-1|TRBV7-2|NA
CAIHGGESPLNTEAFF
TGTGCCATCCACGGGGGAGAATCACCTCTGAACACTGAAGCTTTCTTT
>TRBD2|TRBJ2-5|TRBV2|NA
CASSVEGGETQYF
TGTGCCAGCAGTGTTGAGGGAGGGGAGACCCAGTACTTC
>TRBD1|TRBJ1-5|TRBV27|NA
CASSFSQGGNQPQHF
TGTGCCAGCAGTTTTTCGCAGGGGGGCAATCAGCCCCAGCATTTT
>NA|TRBJ1-2|TRBV15|NA
CATGGLNYGYTF
TGTGCCACCGGGGGCCTTAACTATGGCTACACCTTC
>NA|TRBJ1-5|TRBV6-6|NA
CASRRIEPQHF
TGTGCCAGCAGGAGGATAGAGCCCCAGCATTTT